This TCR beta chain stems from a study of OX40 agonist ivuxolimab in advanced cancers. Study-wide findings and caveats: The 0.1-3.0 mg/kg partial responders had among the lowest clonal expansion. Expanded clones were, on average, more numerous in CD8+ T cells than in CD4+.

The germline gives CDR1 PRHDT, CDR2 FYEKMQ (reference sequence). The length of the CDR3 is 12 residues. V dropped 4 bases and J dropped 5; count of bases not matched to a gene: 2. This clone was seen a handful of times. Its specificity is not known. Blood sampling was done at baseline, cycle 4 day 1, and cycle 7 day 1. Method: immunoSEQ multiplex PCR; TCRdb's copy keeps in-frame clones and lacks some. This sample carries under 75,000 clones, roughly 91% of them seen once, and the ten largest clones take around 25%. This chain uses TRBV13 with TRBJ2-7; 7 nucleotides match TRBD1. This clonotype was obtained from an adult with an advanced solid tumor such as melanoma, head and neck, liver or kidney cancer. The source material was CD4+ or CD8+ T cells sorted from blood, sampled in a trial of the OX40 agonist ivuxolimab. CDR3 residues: CASSSTGNEQYF. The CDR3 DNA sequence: TGTGCCAGCAGCTCGACAGGGAACGAGCAGTACTTC.